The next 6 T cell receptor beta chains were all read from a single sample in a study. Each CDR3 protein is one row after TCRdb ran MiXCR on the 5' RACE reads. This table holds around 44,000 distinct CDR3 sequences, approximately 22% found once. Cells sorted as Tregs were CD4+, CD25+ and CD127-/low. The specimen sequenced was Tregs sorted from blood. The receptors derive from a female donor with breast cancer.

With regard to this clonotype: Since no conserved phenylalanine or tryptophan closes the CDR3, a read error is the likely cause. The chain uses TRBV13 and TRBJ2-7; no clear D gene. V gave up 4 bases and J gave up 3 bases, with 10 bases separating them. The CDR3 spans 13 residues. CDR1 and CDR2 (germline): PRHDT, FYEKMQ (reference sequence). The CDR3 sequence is CASSSLGFYEQYI. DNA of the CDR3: TGTGCCAGCAGCTCCCTTGGGTTCTACGAGCAGTACATC.

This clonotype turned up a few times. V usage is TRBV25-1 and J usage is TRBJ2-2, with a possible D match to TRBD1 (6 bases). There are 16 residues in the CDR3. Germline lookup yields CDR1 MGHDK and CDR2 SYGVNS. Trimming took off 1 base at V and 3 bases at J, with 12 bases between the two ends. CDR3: CASSESGHPDTGELFF. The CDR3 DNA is TGTGCCAGCAGTGAATCGGGACACCCTGACACCGGGGAGCTGTTTTTT. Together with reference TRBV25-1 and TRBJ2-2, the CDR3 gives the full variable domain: EADIYQTPRYLVIGTGKKITLECSQTMGHDKMYWYQQDPGMELHLIHYSYGVNSTEKGDLSSESTVSRIRTEHFPLTLESARPSHTSQYLCASSESGHPDTGELFFGEGSRLTVL.

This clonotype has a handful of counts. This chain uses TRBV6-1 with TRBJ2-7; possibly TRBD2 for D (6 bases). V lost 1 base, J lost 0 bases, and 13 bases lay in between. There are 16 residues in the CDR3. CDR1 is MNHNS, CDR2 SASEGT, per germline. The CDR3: CASSEEGLRVSYEQYF. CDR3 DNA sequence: TGTGCCAGCAGTGAAGAGGGACTTCGGGTCTCCTACGAGCAGTACTTC.

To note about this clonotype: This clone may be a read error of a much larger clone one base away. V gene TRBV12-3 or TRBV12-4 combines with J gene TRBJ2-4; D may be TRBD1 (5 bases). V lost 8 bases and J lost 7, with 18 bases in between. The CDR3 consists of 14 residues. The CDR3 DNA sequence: TGTGCCAGCGGTCTCCCACCCGCAGGGAACATTCAGTACTTC. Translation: CASGLPPAGNIQYF.

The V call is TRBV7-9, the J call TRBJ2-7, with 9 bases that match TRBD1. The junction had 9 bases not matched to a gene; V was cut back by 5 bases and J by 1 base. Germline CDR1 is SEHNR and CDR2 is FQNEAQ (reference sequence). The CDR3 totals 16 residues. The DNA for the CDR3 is TGTGCCAGCAGCACAAGGGACAGGGTGAAGTCCTACGAGCAGTACTTC. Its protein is CASSTRDRVKSYEQYF. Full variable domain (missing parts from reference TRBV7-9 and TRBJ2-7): DTGVSQNPRHKITKRGQNVTFRCDPISEHNRLYWYRQTLGQGPEFLTYFQNEAQLEKSRLLSDRFSAERPKGSFSTLEIQRTEQGDSAMYLCASSTRDRVKSYEQYFGPGTRLTVT.

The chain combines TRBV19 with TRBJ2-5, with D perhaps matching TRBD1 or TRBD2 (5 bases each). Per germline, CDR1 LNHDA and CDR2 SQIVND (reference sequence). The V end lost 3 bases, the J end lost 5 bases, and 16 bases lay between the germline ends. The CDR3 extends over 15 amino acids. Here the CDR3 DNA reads TGTGCCAGTAGTATGGAGCGGAGTTGGGGCGAGACCCAGTACTTC. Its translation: CASSMERSWGETQYF.